The text below deals with one T cell receptor (beta chain). Its matching antigen is unknown. The CDR3 is 14 amino acids. Per germline, CDR1 SGHRS and CDR2 YFSETQ. Trimming pared 5 bases from V and 4 bases from J, leaving 15 bases between. The sample belongs to a study of T cells in Graves' hyperthyroidism and ophthalmopathy. Study results and caveats: Blood shared most expanded thyroid clonotypes above 0.001. The model foresaw ophthalmopathy a median approximately 6.3 months prior to onset. Patients with ophthalmopathy were separated from those with stable hyperthyroidism by a 13 V-J model.

Amplified TCR beta CDR3 regions derived from RNA transcripts. The HTBI primer set served for first-round RT-PCR of the TCR CDR3. TCRdb re-called the multiplex PCR reads through MiXCR, storing one row per CDR3 protein. The sample has a few hundred thousand distinct CDR3 sequences, about 45% seen once; the top ten hold roughly 8.2%. Patients counted as stable if ophthalmopathy did not develop within 18 months. The chain couples TRBV5-1 to TRBJ2-5; possible D gene TRBD1, 6 bases. The specimen sequenced was peripheral blood or thyroid tissue (not recorded which). This TCR was sampled from a woman under 30 with Graves' hyperthyroidism. The chain's CDR3 is CASSRTGPGETQYF. CDR3 nucleotides: TGCGCCAGCAGTCGCACAGGGCCTGGAGAGACCCAGTACTTC.